The next 28 T cell receptor beta chains were all read from a single sample in a study of CD8 T cells in ankylosing spondylitis (TCRdb year 2017). Overall study results and their limits: Blood from ankylosing spondylitis patients appeared to be characterized by a TCR beta motif composed of about eight highly homologous amino acid variants.

Library prep was done by 5' RACE. The instrument given in TCRdb is Illumina HiSeq 2500. Clones were called with MiXCR by TCRdb after fastp trimmed the public reads at Q25, and only in-frame beta chains were retained. Every distinct CDR3 protein forms one entry, paired with its most common genes and DNA. This sample gives more than 400,000 distinct CDR3 sequences in total; roughly 5.2% of them show up just once. Under 4.5% of the sample comes from the top ten. These TCRs are of unknown antigen specificity. The sample taken for sequencing was blood, either unsorted or a sorted T cell fraction (not recorded which). These TCRs come from a male donor with ankylosing spondylitis.

The chain uses TRBV6-1 and TRBJ2-7; perhaps TRBD2 as D (5 bases). The germline gives CDR1 MNHNS, CDR2 SASEGT. V lost 7 bases and J lost 3, with 16 bases in between. The CDR3 has 14 residues. Here the CDR3 reads CASTYELAYYEQYF. The CDR3 DNA follows: TGTGCCAGCACCTACGAGCTAGCCTACTACGAGCAGTACTTC.

This clonotype has only a few counts. The chain couples TRBV4-3 to TRBJ2-5; TRBD2 agrees at 12 bases. From germline, CDR1 is LGHNA and CDR2 YSLEER. The CDR3 is made up of 20 amino acids. J gave up 3 bases and V 0 bases, and 14 bases lay outside the gene matches. CDR3 region: CASSQDTPIGASGGEETQYF. The CDR3 DNA sequence: TGCGCCAGCAGCCAAGATACCCCCATTGGAGCTAGCGGGGGGGAAGAGACCCAGTACTTC.

This clonotype was picked up many times. The V and J genes are TRBV7-8 and TRBJ2-5, with D hard to call. Germline assignment: CDR1 SGHVS and CDR2 FQNEAQ. The CDR3 is 14 residues long. Trimming removed 1 base at V and 3 bases at J, with 9 bases between. CDR3: CASSLVPGKETQYF. As DNA, the CDR3 is TGTGCCAGCAGCTTAGTTCCTGGGAAAGAGACCCAGTACTTC. The full variable domain, completed using reference TRBV7-8 and TRBJ2-5, is GAGVSQSPRYKVAKRGQDVALRCDPISGHVSLFWYQQALGQGPEFLTYFQNEAQLDKSGLPSDRFFAERPEGSVSTLKIQRTQQEDSAVYLCASSLVPGKETQYFGPGTRLLVL.

The chain is built from TRBV9 and TRBJ1-2, with TRBD1 as a possible D gene (6 bases). Germline lookup yields CDR1 SGDLS and CDR2 YYNGEE. Trimming removed 5 bases from V and 8 bases from J, with 13 bases in between. CDR3 length equals 12 residues. As DNA, the CDR3 is TGTGCCAGCAGACGACAGGAAGAGGGCTACACCTTC. Encoded protein: CASRRQEEGYTF.

The sample holds many counts of this clonotype. The rearrangement uses TRBV9 and TRBJ2-1; TRBD2 matches 14 bases. This CDR3 is 20 amino acids long. Trimming took 2 bases from V and 0 from J; bases not matched to a gene: 10. The V gene's germline CDR1 is SGDLS and CDR2 YYNGEE. This CDR3 is CASSVRGTSGGGISYNEQFF. Here the CDR3 DNA reads TGTGCCAGCAGCGTCAGGGGGACTAGCGGGGGCGGGATCTCCTACAATGAGCAGTTCTTC.

This clonotype showed up just a few times. The V gene is TRBV7-9, the J gene TRBJ2-7; D is possibly TRBD2 (6 bases). Germline CDR1 SEHNR, CDR2 FQNEAQ (reference sequence). CDR3 length: 16 residues. V lost 3 bases, J lost 2 bases, and 17 bases lay in between. DNA for the CDR3: TGTGCCAGCAGCTTTGGACGGTCGGACTATACCTACGAGCAGTACTTC. Its translation is CASSFGRSDYTYEQYF. Drawing the rest from reference TRBV7-9 and TRBJ2-7, the complete variable domain is DTGVSQNPRHKITKRGQNVTFRCDPISEHNRLYWYRQTLGQGPEFLTYFQNEAQLEKSRLLSDRFSAERPKGSFSTLEIQRTEQGDSAMYLCASSFGRSDYTYEQYFGPGTRLTVT.

In this sample, this clonotype turned up a few times. The rearrangement links TRBV3-1 to TRBJ2-5; TRBD1 matches at 7 bases. CDR1 and CDR2 (germline): LGHDT, YNNKEL (reference sequence). Trimming cost V 1 base and J 7 bases; bases outside gene matches: 9. The CDR3 totals 15 residues. CDR3 coding DNA: TGTGCCAGCAGCCAAGCTCCCGGGACAGCTTGGACCCAGTACTTC. It yields the protein CASSQAPGTAWTQYF.

This clonotype has ten or more counts. The rearrangement joins TRBV29-1 to TRBJ1-4, with a possible D match to TRBD1 (5 bases). The CDR3 is made up of 12 amino acids. Germline-derived CDR1 and CDR2 are SQVTM and ANQGSEA. V was trimmed by 4 bases and J by 5 bases, leaving 8 bases between them. CDR3 protein: CSVVGGNEKLFF. CDR3 in DNA: TGCAGCGTTGTCGGGGGGAATGAAAAACTGTTTTTT.

This clonotype has just a few counts. The genes are TRBV5-4 and TRBJ2-1; 14 bases match TRBD2. Germline V gives CDR1 SGHNT, CDR2 YYREEE (reference sequence). V shed 4 bases and J 8 bases; nucleotides not matched to a gene: 8. This CDR3 contains 16 residues. For the CDR3, the DNA is TGTGCCAGCAGCCCCCGACTAGCGGGGGGGCTGGATGAGCAGTTCTTC. Translated, it gives CASSPRLAGGLDEQFF.

This clonotype was seen repeatedly, ten times or more. The DNA for the CDR3 is TGTGCCAGCAGCCAAGAGACTAGCGGGAGGGCCAGGGATGAGCAGTTCTTC. Its protein is CASSQETSGRARDEQFF. This chain uses TRBV4-2 with TRBJ2-1, with 14 bases that match TRBD2. V lost 0 bases to trimming and J lost 8 bases; unmatched junction nucleotides: 6. The CDR3 is 17 residues long. Germline CDR1 is LGHNA and CDR2 is YNFKEQ.

This clonotype was found many times. This rearrangement joins TRBV7-8 to TRBJ2-5; D may be TRBD1 (5 bases). V dropped 5 bases and J dropped 7 bases, with 20 bases sitting between them. The CDR3 sequence is 15 residues long. Germline CDR1 is SGHVS and CDR2 is FQNEAQ. The CDR3 region has the DNA TGTGCCAGCAGCCCGAACAGGACCCCTGGCGGGACCCAGTACTTC. Protein sequence: CASSPNRTPGGTQYF.

This sequence joins TRBV30 and TRBJ2-2; D is unresolved. The CDR3 is 15 residues long. The V end lost 0 bases, the J end lost 4 bases, and 12 bases lay between the germline ends. Germline values: CDR1 GTSNPN, CDR2 SVGIG (reference sequence). As DNA, the CDR3 is TGTGCCTGGAGTGTATTGGCACATCCCACCGGGGAGCTGTTTTTT. This encodes CAWSVLAHPTGELFF.

This clonotype came up a few times. The J gene is TRBJ2-3, the V gene TRBV18; D call uncertain. CDR1 is KGHSH, CDR2 LQKENI, per germline. V was trimmed by 5 bases and J by 4 bases, leaving 13 bases between them. The CDR3 consists of 14 residues. The CDR3 reads CASSTTGPPDTQYF. The CDR3 bases are TGTGCCAGCTCAACAACCGGGCCTCCAGATACGCAGTATTTT.

This clonotype was seen many times. The genes are TRBV4-2 and TRBJ1-1, with TRBD1 identical over 7 bases. The CDR3 has 15 residues. The germline gives CDR1 LGHNA, CDR2 YNFKEQ. Trimming at V came to 4 bases and at J to 1 base, leaving 6 bases not matched to a gene. The DNA of the CDR3 is TGTGCCAGCAGCCCCCGACAGGGAGGGAACACTGAAGCTTTCTTT. Its translation: CASSPRQGGNTEAFF.

Many counts were recorded for this clonotype. V and J are TRBV27 and TRBJ2-1; no reliable D call. This CDR3 is 14 amino acids long. CDR1 and CDR2 from the germline V gene are MNHEY and SMNVEV (reference sequence). V was trimmed by 3 bases and J by 4 bases, leaving 10 bases between them. This CDR3 is CASSLSYHYNEQFF. CDR3 in DNA: TGTGCCAGCAGTTTGAGTTACCATTACAATGAGCAGTTCTTC.

There are many counts of this clonotype. This chain links TRBV4-1 with TRBJ2-4, with D perhaps assigned TRBD1 or TRBD2 (5 bases each). CDR1 is MGHRA, CDR2 YSYEKL, per germline. The length of the CDR3 is 17 residues. The V and J ends lost 2 bases and 0 bases respectively, with 14 bases between them. The CDR3 DNA sequence: TGCGCCAGCAGCCAACCAAGAGGGGCACTAGCCAAAAACATTCAGTACTTC. It yields the protein CASSQPRGALAKNIQYF.

Many counts were recorded for this clonotype. CDR3 nucleotide sequence: TGTGCCAGTGAGCCTAGCGGAATACCTCAAGAGACCCAGTACTTC. Its protein product is CASEPSGIPQETQYF. The V call is TRBV5-6, the J call TRBJ2-5; 7 positions agree with TRBD2. CDR1 SGHDT and CDR2 YYEEEE come from the germline V gene. The V and J ends lost 8 bases and 2 bases, in that order; junction bases with no gene match: 12. The CDR3 consists of 15 residues.

There are many counts of this clonotype. The CDR3 region is CSARDLGTGDHEQYF. DNA of the CDR3: TGCAGTGCTAGAGATCTTGGGACAGGGGACCACGAGCAGTACTTC. The gene calls are TRBV20-1 and TRBJ2-7, with TRBD1 identical over 10 bases. The CDR3 contains 15 residues. The J segment lost 5 bases and the V segment lost 0 bases, leaving 7 bases of the junction unmatched. Germline values: CDR1 DFQATT, CDR2 SNEGSKA (reference sequence).

In this sample, this clonotype turned up many times. The V and J genes are TRBV4-3 and TRBJ2-7; unclear D gene. The CDR3 is made up of 13 amino acids. V was clipped by 0 bases and J by 3 bases, with 6 bases between them. Germline CDR1 LGHNA, CDR2 YSLEER. CDR3 sequence: CASSQDIYYEQYF. For the CDR3, the DNA is TGCGCCAGCAGCCAAGATATCTACTACGAGCAGTACTTC.

The sample holds many counts of this clonotype. The chain carries TRBV15 and TRBJ1-3; no clear D. V was cut by 4 bases and J by 0 bases, with 16 bases left in between. The CDR3 is made up of 17 amino acids. Germline loops: CDR1 LNHNV, CDR2 YYDKDF (reference sequence). The CDR3 sequence is CATSTPLSGDSGNTIYF. CDR3 nucleotide sequence: TGTGCCACCAGCACCCCCCTCAGCGGCGACTCTGGAAACACCATATATTTT.

This clonotype showed up many times. The chain employs TRBV7-8 and TRBJ2-3; 8 bases match TRBD1. The CDR3 is 14 amino acids. The V and J ends lost 3 bases and 5 bases, in that order; junction bases with no gene match: 4. The germline gives CDR1 SGHVS, CDR2 FQNEAQ. In nucleotides, the CDR3 is TGTGCCAGCAGCTTCCGGACAGGGAAAGATACGCAGTATTTT. As protein: CASSFRTGKDTQYF.

This clonotype was seen at least ten times. The V and J genes are TRBV16 and TRBJ1-5; no firm D call. V lost 5 bases and J lost 9, with 17 bases in between. Per the germline V gene, CDR1 is KGHSY and CDR2 is FQNENV. This CDR3 comprises 14 residues. The CDR3 nucleotides are TGTGCCAGCAGCGACTCCCGGACGGAGACGCCCCAGCATTTT. Protein: CASSDSRTETPQHF.

This clonotype was observed at least ten times. The chain is built from TRBV7-2 and TRBJ1-4; TRBD1 agrees at 9 bases. The germline V gene encodes CDR1 SGHTA and CDR2 FQGNSA. This CDR3 contains 17 residues. The junction had 11 bases not matched to a gene; V was cut back by 2 bases and J by 7 bases. The CDR3 DNA is TGTGCCAGCAGCTTATTGCCCCCCGGGACAGGGAGTGAAAAACTGTTTTTT. Translation: CASSLLPPGTGSEKLFF.

This clonotype was counted at least ten times. The genes are TRBV20-1 and TRBJ2-7, with TRBD1 matching 8 bases. This CDR3 comprises 13 residues. With V trimmed by 5 bases and J by 5 bases, 8 bases remained unmatched. Looked up from germline, CDR1 is DFQATT and CDR2 is SNEGSKA (reference sequence). CDR3 region: CSAAGTGQHEQYF. The DNA for the CDR3 is TGCAGTGCTGCCGGGACAGGCCAACACGAGCAGTACTTC.

The table lists this clonotype with a few counts. This CDR3 reads CASSLSGLAGAETQYF. The DNA for the CDR3 is TGCGCCAGCAGCTTATCGGGACTAGCGGGAGCAGAGACCCAGTACTTC. The rearrangement links TRBV5-1 to TRBJ2-5; TRBD2 aligns across 14 bases. Trimming removed 2 bases from V and 4 bases from J; junction bases left unmatched: 4. The CDR3 runs 16 residues. Germline V gene sequence: CDR1 SGHRS, CDR2 YFSETQ.

This clonotype was counted many times. The chain employs TRBV10-3 and TRBJ2-7, with 9 bases that match TRBD1. The CDR3 runs to 16 residues. The J segment lost 4 bases and the V segment lost 3 bases, leaving 10 bases of the junction unmatched. CDR1 is ENHRY, CDR2 SYGVKD, per germline. The CDR3 reads CAISDLSGTGTYEQYF. The CDR3 nucleotides read TGTGCCATCAGTGATTTATCCGGGACAGGGACTTACGAGCAGTACTTC.

This clonotype was counted ten times or more. The chain combines TRBV9 with TRBJ2-3; the D is unclear. The CDR3 consists of 16 residues. Trimming stripped 0 bases from V and 4 bases from J, with 15 bases between. Germline CDR1 SGDLS, CDR2 YYNGEE. CDR3 sequence reads: CASSVGPHPPSDTQYF. The CDR3 region has the DNA TGTGCCAGCAGCGTAGGGCCTCATCCTCCCTCAGATACGCAGTATTTT.

This clonotype came up many times. The chain employs TRBV6-2 or TRBV6-3 and TRBJ2-7; 9 bases are a match to TRBD1. Germline values: CDR1 MNHEY, CDR2 SVGEGT. Germline trimming cut 5 bases from V and 2 bases from J; bases unmatched to any gene: 10. The CDR3 extends over 16 amino acids. CDR3 in DNA: TGTGCCAGCAGTAAACGCCGGACAGGGGTCGCCTACGAGCAGTACTTC. Amino acids: CASSKRRTGVAYEQYF.